This TCR beta chain emerged from a study of siplizumab effects on memory and regulatory T cells. Remarks on this clone: Antigen: not known.

Study-wide findings and caveats: Naive T cells were seemingly more diverse than memory cells, and major contributions to the alloresponse seemed to be made by them.

CDR3 size: 14 residues. The V end lost 6 bases, the J end lost 0 bases, and 9 bases lay between the germline ends. Germline V gene data show CDR1 as MNHNS and CDR2 as SASEGT. Per-sample assaying covered 95,000 to 100,000 TCR templates. Clones were sequenced by immunoSEQ multiplex PCR, and TCRdb holds only the in-frame ones, with some missing. The table has some 120,000 clones, around 94% seen once; the top ten hold 1.5% to 2%. The specimen sequenced was non-Treg CD4+ T cells sorted from blood. This receptor was taken from a human donor in good health. This rearrangement joins TRBV6-1 to TRBJ1-5, with D possibly matching TRBD1 (6 bases). CDR3 region: CASRDSSSNQPQHF. The CDR3 nucleotides are TGTGCCAGCAGGGACAGTTCTAGCAATCAGCCCCAGCATTTT.